This T cell receptor (beta chain) was profiled in a study of blood T cell repertoires in COVID-19. Turning to the study itself: Samples representing acute and convalescent COVID-19 were sourced from the United States, Italy and Spain. T cells, B-cell-depleted T cells, or PBMCs supplied cDNA or gDNA.

CDR1 is LNHNV and CDR2 is YYDKDF in the germline V gene (reference sequence). This CDR3 is built from 15 residues. The germline V and J ends were trimmed by 1 base and 4 bases, with 14 bases remaining between them. Original handling: Amplifying reference gene primers gave estimates of nucleated cell counts. The table came from immunoSEQ multiplex PCR; TCRdb's copy has only in-frame clones and leaves some out. That table gives V, J and clone size, and the DNA gave D and trimming. The sample includes 45,000 to 50,000 clones, 80% to 90% seen only once; the top ten take around 8.6%. Sequenced material: peripheral blood. The receptor's source is a man aged 50-60 years with acute or convalescent COVID-19. This chain uses TRBV15 with TRBJ2-7; D may be TRBD1 (5 bases). In DNA, the CDR3 is TGTGCCACCAGCAGAGCAGGAACAGGATTTTACGAGCAGTACTTC. Protein product: CATSRAGTGFYEQYF.